The 15 T cell receptor beta chains reported below all come from one sample, sequenced in a study of shared clonotypes between healthy human individuals. The data were produced by immunoSEQ multiplex PCR, yet TCRdb's version contains in-frame clones alone and is incomplete. The repertoire consists of roughly 2.5 million clones, with over 85% occurring once and the leading ten covering about 0.13%. Sequenced material: naive CD4+ T cells sorted from blood. The sample's subset: CD45RA+ positively selected. These receptors were collected from a man aged 18 to 35 in good health.

The V gene is TRBV2, the J gene TRBJ2-7; 10 nucleotides agree with TRBD1. The J segment lost 0 bases and the V segment lost 6 bases, leaving 8 bases of the junction unmatched. Germline V lookup: CDR1 SNHLY, CDR2 FYNNEI. This CDR3 region has 16 residues. The CDR3, as DNA: TGTGCCAGCAGGCAACCGGGACAGGGGATCTCCTACGAGCAGTACTTC. As protein: CASRQPGQGISYEQYF.

The chain carries TRBV7-2 and TRBJ2-5; D gene uncertain. In germline, CDR1 is SGHTA, CDR2 FQGNSA. V was cut by 1 base and J by 5 bases, with 11 bases left in between. The CDR3 runs to 14 residues. The CDR3 is CASSLGIGLETQYF. In DNA, the CDR3 is TGTGCCAGCAGCTTAGGTATAGGGTTGGAGACCCAGTACTTC.

This clone was detected only once. The gene calls are TRBV5-1 and TRBJ2-7, with D unresolved. This CDR3 is built from 13 residues. Trimming removed 2 bases at V and 2 bases at J, with 8 bases between. Per germline, CDR1 SGHRS and CDR2 YFSETQ. This CDR3 is CASSFGHTYEQYF. The DNA for the CDR3 is TGCGCCAGCAGCTTCGGCCATACCTACGAGCAGTACTTC.

The chain joins TRBV5-6 to TRBJ2-1, with a possible D match to TRBD1 (7 bases). The CDR3 is 18 amino acids. Germline V CDR1 and CDR2: SGHDT, YYEEEE. Trimming took off 0 bases at V and 4 bases at J, with 20 bases between the two ends. Here the CDR3 DNA reads TGTGCCAGCAGCTTGGGGGCACTCGGGGGACAGTTGTACAATGAGCAGTTCTTC. Protein: CASSLGALGGQLYNEQFF.

The rearrangement joins TRBV10-3 to TRBJ1-2; D remains unclear. With 3 bases removed from V and 2 bases from J, the gap between germline ends came to 10 bases. Germline values: CDR1 ENHRY, CDR2 SYGVKD. The CDR3 runs to 14 residues. The CDR3, as DNA: TGTGCCATCAGTGAAGTTGGGGTAAACTATGGCTACACCTTC. This gives the protein CAISEVGVNYGYTF.

Concerning this clone: The junction departs from the called germline gene at one end, perhaps through a read error. CDR3 amino acids: CASSLGQGLHF. CDR3 DNA: TGTGCCAGCAGCTTGGGACAGGGGTTACACTTC. The chain couples TRBV11-2 to TRBJ2-7; 10 bases are shared with TRBD1. The CDR3 totals 11 residues. Germline V lookup: CDR1 SGHAT, CDR2 FQNNGV. Combining the CDR3 with reference TRBV11-2 and TRBJ2-7 gives the whole variable domain EAGVAQSPRYKIIEKRQSVAFWCNPISGHATLYWYQQILGQGPKLLIQFQNNGVVDDSQLPKDRFSAERLKGVDSTLKIQPAKLEDSAVYLCASSLGQGLHFGPGTRLTVT.

This clone was found once. This chain uses TRBV25-1 with TRBJ2-5, with D unresolved. Trimming took off 1 base at V and 5 bases at J, with 11 bases between the two ends. The CDR3 is 14 residues long. CDR1 and CDR2 from the germline V gene are MGHDK and SYGVNS. CDR3 in amino acids: CASSESIALETQYF. CDR3 DNA sequence: TGTGCCAGCAGTGAATCGATTGCTCTGGAGACCCAGTACTTC.

V gene TRBV27 combines with J gene TRBJ1-3; D is undetermined. The CDR3 extends over 15 amino acids. Germline-derived CDR1 and CDR2 are MNHEY and SMNVEV (reference sequence). Trimming removed 6 bases from V and 0 bases from J, with 12 bases in between. CDR3 residues: CASSVSQSSGNTIYF. CDR3 DNA: TGTGCCAGCAGCGTTAGTCAGAGCTCTGGAAACACCATATATTTT.

For this clone: This specimen includes other DNA sequences encoding the same CDR3. CDR3 loop: CASSPNEKLFF. The CDR3 nucleotides read TGTGCCAGCAGCCCCAATGAAAAACTGTTTTTT. The chain employs TRBV7-9 and TRBJ1-4; no reliable D call. Germline CDR1 is SEHNR and CDR2 is FQNEAQ (reference sequence). This CDR3 comprises 11 residues. The V end lost 5 bases, the J end lost 5 bases, and 3 bases lay between the germline ends.

The V call is TRBV4-1, the J call TRBJ2-4; 13 bases match TRBD2. CDR3 length equals 18 residues. Per the germline V gene, CDR1 is MGHRA and CDR2 is YSYEKL. The ends lost 1 base at V and 0 bases at J; junction bases unmatched: 3. This CDR3 reads CASSQGLAGGSAKNIQYF. The CDR3 DNA follows: TGCGCCAGCAGCCAAGGACTAGCGGGAGGATCAGCCAAAAACATTCAGTACTTC.

The rearrangement uses TRBV4-3 and TRBJ2-2, with D perhaps TRBD2 (5 bases). Germline V lookup: CDR1 LGHNA, CDR2 YSLEER. Trimming pared 0 bases from V and 6 bases from J, leaving 14 bases between. The CDR3 runs 16 residues. The DNA of the CDR3 is TGCGCCAGCAGCCAAGATCGGTCGAGGGTGGCCGGGGAGCTGTTTTTT. This sequence encodes CASSQDRSRVAGELFF.

V and J are TRBV15 and TRBJ1-2, with 7 bases identical to TRBD1. With V trimmed by 1 base and J by 7 bases, 6 bases remained unmatched. This CDR3 spans 14 amino acids. The germline CDR1 and CDR2 sequences are LNHNV and YYDKDF (reference sequence). In DNA, the CDR3 is TGTGCCACCAGCAGAGCCACAGGGGAGGCTGGCTACACCTTC. This encodes CATSRATGEAGYTF.

The gene calls are TRBV19 and TRBJ1-1; the match to TRBD1 covers 10 bases. J lost 1 base, V lost 4 bases, and 9 bases had no gene match. In germline, CDR1 is LNHDA, CDR2 SQIVND (reference sequence). The CDR3 covers 17 residues. The CDR3 is CASSSLPGQGSNTEAFF. Written as DNA, the CDR3 is TGTGCCAGTAGTAGTCTCCCGGGACAGGGGTCGAACACTGAAGCTTTCTTT. The full variable domain, completed using reference TRBV19 and TRBJ1-1, is DGGITQSPKYLFRKEGQNVTLSCEQNLNHDAMYWYRQDPGQGLRLIYYSQIVNDFQKGDIAEGYSVSREKKESFPLTVTSAQKNPTAFYLCASSSLPGQGSNTEAFFGQGTRLTVV.

To note about this clone: The same CDR3 is also encoded by other DNA sequences in this sample. The V and J genes are TRBV19 and TRBJ1-6; D not certain. CDR3 length: 14 residues. Trimming pared 3 bases from V and 6 bases from J, leaving 9 bases between. Germline V gene data show CDR1 as LNHDA and CDR2 as SQIVND (reference sequence). The CDR3 reads CASSIGQFNSPLHF. CDR3 nucleotide sequence: TGTGCCAGTAGTATTGGGCAGTTTAATTCACCCCTCCACTTT.

The chain is built from TRBV10-3 and TRBJ2-7; D may be TRBD2 (7 bases). Trimming left V 1 base short and J 2 bases short, with 12 bases between. Germline V gene data show CDR1 as ENHRY and CDR2 as SYGVKD. The CDR3 has 15 residues. The CDR3 loop is CAISEFRGGPYEQYF. DNA of the CDR3: TGTGCCATCAGTGAGTTTAGGGGGGGTCCCTACGAGCAGTACTTC.